This note documents a single T cell receptor (beta chain) sequence. Its cognate antigen is unknown. Germline lookup yields CDR1 SGHTA and CDR2 FQGNSA. V was trimmed by 5 bases and J by 1 base, leaving 12 bases between them. The CDR3 is made up of 14 amino acids. This entry belongs to a study of T cells in localized non-small cell lung cancer. Whole-study results and caveats: Elevated blood T cell density was associated with longer overall survival. A median approximately 60 of the top 100 tumor clones appeared in adjacent lung. Measurement of T cell clonality placed uninvolved adjacent lung highest, above the level in tumor.

Sequenced by immunoSEQ multiplex PCR; TCRdb stores in-frame clones only, minus some. Among roughly 70,000 clones listed, about nine tenths were seen once. Sequencing was performed on peripheral blood, taken before any cancer treatment. This sequence originates from an older male donor with stage III squamous cell lung carcinoma. V usage is TRBV7-2 and J usage is TRBJ2-7; D gene uncertain. CDR3: CASSRTQLSYEQYF. CDR3 bases: TGTGCCAGCAGCAGAACCCAGCTGTCCTACGAGCAGTACTTC.